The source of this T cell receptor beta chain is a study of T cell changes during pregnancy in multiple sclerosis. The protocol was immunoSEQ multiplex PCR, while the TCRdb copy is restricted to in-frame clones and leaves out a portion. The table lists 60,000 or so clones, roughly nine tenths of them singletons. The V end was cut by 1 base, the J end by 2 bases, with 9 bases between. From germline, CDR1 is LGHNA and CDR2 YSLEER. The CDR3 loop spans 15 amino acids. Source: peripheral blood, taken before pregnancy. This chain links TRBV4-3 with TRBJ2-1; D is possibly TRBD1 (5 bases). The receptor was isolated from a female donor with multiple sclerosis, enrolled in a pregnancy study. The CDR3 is CASSQVQGTYNEQFF. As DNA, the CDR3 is TGCGCCAGCAGCCAAGTCCAGGGTACCTACAATGAGCAGTTCTTC.